One sample yielded the 8 T cell receptor beta chains listed below, sequenced in a study of blood T cell repertoires in COVID-19. The data were produced by immunoSEQ multiplex PCR, yet TCRdb's version contains in-frame clones alone and is incomplete. Counted here are 450,000 or so clones, about 90% occurring once; the ten biggest clones make up roughly 0.76%. Sequenced input: peripheral blood. Receptor source: a young man with COVID-19, enrolled during active disease.

This chain joins TRBV5-6 and TRBJ1-2; 9 bases align to TRBD1. CDR1 is SGHDT and CDR2 is YYEEEE in the germline V gene. V was clipped by 0 bases and J by 3 bases; unmatched bases: 6. The CDR3 totals 16 residues. CDR3 loop: CASSLDEQGAHYGYTF. CDR3 coding DNA: TGTGCCAGCAGCTTGGACGAACAGGGGGCCCACTATGGCTACACCTTC.

This clone was seen ten or more times. The CDR3 loop reads CASSETTRWTAKTSYEQYF. The CDR3 region has the DNA TGTGCCAGCAGTGAAACAACCCGGTGGACAGCCAAGACCTCCTACGAGCAGTACTTC. This chain links TRBV2 with TRBJ2-7; maybe TRBD1 (6 bases). This CDR3 region has 19 residues. V was clipped by 2 bases and J by 0 bases, with 23 bases between them. The germline V gene encodes CDR1 SNHLY and CDR2 FYNNEI.

The chain couples TRBV5-1 to TRBJ1-2, with 8 bases lining up with TRBD1. Germline CDR1 and CDR2: SGHRS and YFSETQ. CDR3 length: 14 amino acids. Trimming removed 1 base from V and 6 bases from J; junction bases left unmatched: 5. The CDR3 loop is CASSLLDREDGYTF. For the CDR3, the DNA is TGCGCCAGCAGCTTGTTGGACAGGGAGGATGGCTACACCTTC.

The table lists this clone with a few counts. In DNA form, the CDR3 reads TGCGCCAGCAGATTTCCGGGACAGGGGGGCAATGAGCAGTTCTTC. Protein product: CASRFPGQGGNEQFF. The genes are TRBV5-1 and TRBJ2-1; 11 bases align to TRBD1. The V gene's germline CDR1 is SGHRS and CDR2 YFSETQ. CDR3 length: 15 amino acids. With 5 bases clipped from V and 6 bases from J, the junction kept 7 bases outside the gene matches.

This rearrangement joins TRBV4-1 to TRBJ1-3; D gene unclear. Trimming took 5 bases from V and 4 from J, leaving 21 bases between them. The CDR3 is made up of 17 amino acids. Germline CDR1 reads MGHRA; CDR2 reads YSYEKL. The CDR3 DNA follows: TGCGCCAGCAGCGATCCCCTGGGAGGGCCTATCGGAAACACCATATATTTT. Its protein product is CASSDPLGGPIGNTIYF.

The CDR3 sequence: CASSLTQAPYGYTF. In DNA form, the CDR3 reads TGTGCCAGCAGCTTGACACAGGCTCCCTATGGCTACACCTTC. The chain uses TRBV11-2 and TRBJ1-2, with TRBD1 as a possible D gene (5 bases). CDR1 SGHAT and CDR2 FQNNGV come from the germline V gene. This CDR3 region has 14 residues. The ends were cut back, 3 bases at V and 4 bases at J, with 12 bases in the middle.

The chain recombines TRBV21-1 with TRBJ2-5; the table calls TRBD2, which could not be checked here. TRBV21-1 constitutes a pseudogene. The CDR3 contains 14 residues. The CDR3 nucleotides read TGTGCCAGCAGCAAAAGAGACGGAGAAGAGACCCAGTACTTC. Its translation is CASSKRDGEETQYF.

V is TRBV10-3 and J is TRBJ2-1; the match to TRBD2 covers 10 bases. Germline-derived CDR1 and CDR2 are ENHRY and SYGVKD. The CDR3 has 15 residues. J was trimmed by 5 bases and V by 6 bases; bases with no gene match: 7. The CDR3 loop is CAIRELAGTNNEQFF. CDR3 DNA sequence: TGTGCCATCAGGGAACTAGCGGGAACCAACAATGAGCAGTTCTTC.